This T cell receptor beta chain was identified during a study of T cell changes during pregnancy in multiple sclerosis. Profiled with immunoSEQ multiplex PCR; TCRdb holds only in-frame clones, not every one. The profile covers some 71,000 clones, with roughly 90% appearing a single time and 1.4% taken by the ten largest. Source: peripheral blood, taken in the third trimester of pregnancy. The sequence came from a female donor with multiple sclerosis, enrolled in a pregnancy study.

CDR3 nucleotides: TGTGCCAGTAGTTTCAGGGGTCAGCCCCAGCATTTT. It encodes CASSFRGQPQHF. This chain uses TRBV19 with TRBJ1-5; possible D gene TRBD1, 6 bases. V lost 5 bases and J 6 bases, leaving 8 bases between the germline ends. CDR1 and CDR2 (germline): LNHDA, SQIVND (reference sequence). The CDR3 consists of 12 residues. The complete variable domain, with remaining parts taken from reference TRBV19 and TRBJ1-5, reads DGGITQSPKYLFRKEGQNVTLSCEQNLNHDAMYWYRQDPGQGLRLIYYSQIVNDFQKGDIAEGYSVSREKKESFPLTVTSAQKNPTAFYLCASSFRGQPQHFGDGTRLSIL.